This paragraph covers one T cell receptor (beta chain) sequence. The antigen is not known. Unique molecular identifiers were carried by the TCR beta cDNA libraries. TCRdb re-called the PCR reads through MiXCR, storing one row per CDR3 protein. The sample comprises hundreds of thousands of distinct CDR3 sequences, approximately 60% of which are singletons, and approximately 11% rests with the top ten. This specimen comes from a study of post-analysis software for immune sequencing data. This CDR3 is built from 14 residues. Looked up from germline, CDR1 is KGHSH and CDR2 is LQKENI. V lost 2 bases, J lost 4 bases, and 9 bases lay in between. Study-wide points: Included in a set of roughly five TRBV segments more frequent in patients than controls were TRBV5-6, TRBV5-1 and TRBV20-1.

This receptor was taken from a girl aged 2-9 years with multiple sclerosis. Sequenced material: blood. The chain uses TRBV18 and TRBJ1-5; D gene ambiguous. The CDR3 DNA reads as TGTGCCAGCTCACCAGGGGAAGAAAATCAGCCCCAGCATTTT. Its translation is CASSPGEENQPQHF. Full variable domain (remainder filled in from reference TRBV18 and TRBJ1-5): NAGVMQNPRHLVRRRGQEARLRCSPMKGHSHVYWYRQLPEEGLKFMVYLQKENIIDESGMPKERFSAEFPKEGPSILRIQQVVRGDSAAYFCASSPGEENQPQHFGDGTRLSIL.